This T cell receptor (beta chain) was obtained from a study of blood T cell repertoires in COVID-19. Study information: Acute-phase and convalescent COVID-19 samples originated in the United States, Italy and Spain. Sample material is recorded as cDNA or gDNA derived from T cells, B-cell-depleted T cells, or PBMCs.

Original handling: Reference gene primers were amplified, and this amplification served to estimate nucleated cell counts. Here immunoSEQ multiplex PCR was the method, and the copy in TCRdb shows in-frame clones only, minus some. The V and J calls and clone size are taken from that table; D and trimming were inferred from the DNA. The sample records about 330,000 clones, around 90% being singletons. Trimming pared 5 bases from V and 5 bases from J, leaving 15 bases between. The CDR3 has 14 residues. CDR1 and CDR2 from the germline V gene are SNHLY and FYNNEI. Clinical history as reported by participants underpinned cohort assignment.

The rearrangement uses TRBV2 and TRBJ2-5; D might be TRBD1 (6 bases). The source material was PBMCs or T cells enriched from blood (not recorded which). This receptor was identified in a woman aged 30 to 39 who had recovered from COVID-19. The DNA of the CDR3 is TGTGCCAGCAGTCTGGACTGGGGGCGGGAGACCCAGTACTTC. It encodes CASSLDWGRETQYF.